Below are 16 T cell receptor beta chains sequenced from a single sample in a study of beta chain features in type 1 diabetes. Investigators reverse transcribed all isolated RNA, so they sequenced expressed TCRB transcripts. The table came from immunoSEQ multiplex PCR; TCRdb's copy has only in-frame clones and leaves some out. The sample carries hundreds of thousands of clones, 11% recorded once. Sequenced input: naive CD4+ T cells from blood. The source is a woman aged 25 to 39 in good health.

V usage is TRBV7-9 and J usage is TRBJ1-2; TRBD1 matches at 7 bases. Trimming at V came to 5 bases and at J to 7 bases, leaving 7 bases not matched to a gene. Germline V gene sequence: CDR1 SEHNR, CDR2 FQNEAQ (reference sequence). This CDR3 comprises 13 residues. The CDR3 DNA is TGTGCCAGCAGCGTACAGGGGAAGCGTGGCTACACCTTC. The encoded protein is CASSVQGKRGYTF. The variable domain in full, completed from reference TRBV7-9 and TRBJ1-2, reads DTGVSQNPRHKITKRGQNVTFRCDPISEHNRLYWYRQTLGQGPEFLTYFQNEAQLEKSRLLSDRFSAERPKGSFSTLEIQRTEQGDSAMYLCASSVQGKRGYTFGSGTRLTVV.

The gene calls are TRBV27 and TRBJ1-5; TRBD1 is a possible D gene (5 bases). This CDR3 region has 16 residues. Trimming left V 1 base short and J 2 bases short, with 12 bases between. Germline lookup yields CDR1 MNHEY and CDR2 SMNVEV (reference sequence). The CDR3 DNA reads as TGTGCCAGCAGTTTATGGGGGGGAGGGGGCAATCAGCCCCAGCATTTT. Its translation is CASSLWGGGGNQPQHF.

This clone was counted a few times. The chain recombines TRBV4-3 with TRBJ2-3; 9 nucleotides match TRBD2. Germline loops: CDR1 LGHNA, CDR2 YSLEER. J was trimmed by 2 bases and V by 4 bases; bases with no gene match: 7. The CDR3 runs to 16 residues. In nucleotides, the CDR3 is TGCGCCAGCAGCCCAAGGCGGGAGGGTTTCACAGATACGCAGTATTTT. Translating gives CASSPRREGFTDTQYF.

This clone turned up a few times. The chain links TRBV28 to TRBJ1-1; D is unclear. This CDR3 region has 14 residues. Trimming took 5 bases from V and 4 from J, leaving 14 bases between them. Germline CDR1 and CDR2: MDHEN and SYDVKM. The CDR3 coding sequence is TGTGCCAGCAGTCCCCCGGGTTACCTCACTGAAGCTTTCTTT. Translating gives CASSPPGYLTEAFF.

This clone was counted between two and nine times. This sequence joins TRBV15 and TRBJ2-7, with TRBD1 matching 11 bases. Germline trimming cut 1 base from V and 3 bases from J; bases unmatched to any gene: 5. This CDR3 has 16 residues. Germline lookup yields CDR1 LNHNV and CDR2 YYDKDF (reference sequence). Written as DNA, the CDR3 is TGTGCCACCAGCAGAGCCGGGACAGGGGGAATCTACGAGCAGTACTTC. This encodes CATSRAGTGGIYEQYF.

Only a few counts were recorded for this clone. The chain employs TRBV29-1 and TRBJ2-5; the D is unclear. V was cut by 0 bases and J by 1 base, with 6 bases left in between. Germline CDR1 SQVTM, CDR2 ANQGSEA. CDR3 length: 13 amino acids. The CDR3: CSVEDRFQETQYF. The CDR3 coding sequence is TGCAGCGTTGAAGACAGGTTCCAAGAGACCCAGTACTTC. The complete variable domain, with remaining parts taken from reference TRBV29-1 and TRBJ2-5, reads SAVISQKPSRDICQRGTSLTIQCQVDSQVTMMFWYRQQPGQSLTLIATANQGSEATYESGFVIDKFPISRPNLTFSTLTVSNMSPEDSSIYLCSVEDRFQETQYFGPGTRLLVL.

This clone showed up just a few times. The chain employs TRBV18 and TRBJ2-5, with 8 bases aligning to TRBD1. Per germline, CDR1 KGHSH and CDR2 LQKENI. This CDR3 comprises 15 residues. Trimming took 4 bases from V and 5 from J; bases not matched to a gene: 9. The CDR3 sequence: CASSLSTGAGETQYF. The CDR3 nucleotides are TGTGCCAGCTCACTCTCGACAGGGGCCGGGGAGACCCAGTACTTC.

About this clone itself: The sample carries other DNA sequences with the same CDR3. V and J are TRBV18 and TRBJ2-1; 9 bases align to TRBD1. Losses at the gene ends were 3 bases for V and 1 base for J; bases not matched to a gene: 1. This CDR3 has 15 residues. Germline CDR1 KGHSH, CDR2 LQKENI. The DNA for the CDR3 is TGTGCCAGCTCACCGGGGACAGGGTCCTACAATGAGCAGTTCTTC. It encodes CASSPGTGSYNEQFF.

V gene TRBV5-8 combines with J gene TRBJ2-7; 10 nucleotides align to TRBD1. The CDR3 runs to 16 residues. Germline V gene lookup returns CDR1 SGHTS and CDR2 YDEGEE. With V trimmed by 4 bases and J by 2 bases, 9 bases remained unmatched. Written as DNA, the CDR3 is TGTGCCAGCAGCGCGGACCGGGACAGGGGTCCCTACGAGCAGTACTTC. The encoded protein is CASSADRDRGPYEQYF. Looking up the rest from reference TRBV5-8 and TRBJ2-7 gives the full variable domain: EAGVTQSPTHLIKTRGQQATLRCSPISGHTSVYWYQQALGLGLQFLLWYDEGEERNRGNFPPRFSGRQFPNYSSELNVNALELEDSALYLCASSADRDRGPYEQYFGPGTRLTVT.

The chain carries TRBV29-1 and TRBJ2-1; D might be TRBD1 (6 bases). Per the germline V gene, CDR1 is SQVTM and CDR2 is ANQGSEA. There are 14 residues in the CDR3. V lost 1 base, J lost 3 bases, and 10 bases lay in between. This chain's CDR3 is CSVEAGGLYNEQFF. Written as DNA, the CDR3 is TGCAGCGTTGAAGCTGGGGGCCTCTACAATGAGCAGTTCTTC.

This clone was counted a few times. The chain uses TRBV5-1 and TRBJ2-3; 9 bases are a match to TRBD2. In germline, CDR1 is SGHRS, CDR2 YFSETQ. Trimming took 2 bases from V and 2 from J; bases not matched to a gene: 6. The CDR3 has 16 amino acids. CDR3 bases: TGCGCCAGCAGCTTCCAGACTAGCGGAGACACAGATACGCAGTATTTT. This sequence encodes CASSFQTSGDTDTQYF.

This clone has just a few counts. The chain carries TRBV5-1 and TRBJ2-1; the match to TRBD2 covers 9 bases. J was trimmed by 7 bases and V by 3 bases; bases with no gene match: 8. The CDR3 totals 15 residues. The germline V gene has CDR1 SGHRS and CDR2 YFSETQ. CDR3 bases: TGCGCCAGCAGCTCCATAGCGGGAGCCGGGAATGAGCAGTTCTTC. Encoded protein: CASSSIAGAGNEQFF.

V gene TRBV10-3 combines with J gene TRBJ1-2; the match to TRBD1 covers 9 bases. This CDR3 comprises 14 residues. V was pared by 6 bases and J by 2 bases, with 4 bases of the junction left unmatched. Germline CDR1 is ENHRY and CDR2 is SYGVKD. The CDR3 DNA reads TGTGCCATCAGCGAGGACAGGGGAAACTATGGCTACACCTTC. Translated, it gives CAISEDRGNYGYTF.

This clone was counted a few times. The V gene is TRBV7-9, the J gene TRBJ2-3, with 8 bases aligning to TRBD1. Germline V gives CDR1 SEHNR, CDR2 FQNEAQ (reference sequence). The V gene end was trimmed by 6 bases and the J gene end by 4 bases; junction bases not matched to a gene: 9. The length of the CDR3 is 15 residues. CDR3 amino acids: CASSLTGDLSDTQYF. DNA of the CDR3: TGTGCCAGCAGTTTGACAGGGGATTTGTCAGATACGCAGTATTTT.

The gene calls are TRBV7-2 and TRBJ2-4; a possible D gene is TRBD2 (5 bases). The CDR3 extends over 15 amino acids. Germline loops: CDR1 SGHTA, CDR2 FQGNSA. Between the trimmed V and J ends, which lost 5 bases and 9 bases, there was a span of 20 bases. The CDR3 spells CASSPQPGPGGIQYF. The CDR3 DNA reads TGTGCCAGCAGCCCCCAGCCGGGCCCCGGAGGCATTCAGTACTTC. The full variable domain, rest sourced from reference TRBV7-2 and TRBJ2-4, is GAGVSQSPSNKVTEKGKDVELRCDPISGHTALYWYRQSLGQGLEFLIYFQGNSAPDKSGLPSDRFSAERTGGSVSTLTIQRTQQEDSAVYLCASSPQPGPGGIQYFGAGTRLSVL.

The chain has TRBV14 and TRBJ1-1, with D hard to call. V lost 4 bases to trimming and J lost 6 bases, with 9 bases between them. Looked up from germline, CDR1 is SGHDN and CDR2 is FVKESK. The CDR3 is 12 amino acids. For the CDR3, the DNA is TGTGCCAGCAGCCGACTAACCGCTGAAGCTTTCTTT. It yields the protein CASSRLTAEAFF.